Shown below are 27 T cell receptor beta chains from a single sample sequenced in a study of shared clonotypes between healthy human individuals (TCRdb year 2020). Receptor libraries were prepared by the immunoSEQ multiplex PCR assay. Here the immuneACCESS table is served through TCRdb, limited to in-frame sequences with V and J called. Missing clones are a known gap in these copies; in checked studies unresolved V genes cover under half, and the rest lacks a known reason. For this sample there are approximately 2.3 million clones; 93% appear just once. The ten largest clones represent 0.3% to 0.4% of the sample. Input material: naive CD4+ T cells from PBMCs. According to the study, the label for this sample's cell subset or site signals: CD45RA+ positively selected. These receptor sequences come from a man in his late teens or twenties in good health. Some clones in this sample may be carry-over from other donors' samples.

V and J are TRBV6-1 and TRBJ2-2; a possible D gene is TRBD1 (6 bases). V lost 4 bases, J lost 3 bases, and 15 bases lay in between. The CDR3 has 16 amino acids. Looked up from germline, CDR1 is MNHNS and CDR2 is SASEGT. For the CDR3, the DNA is TGTGCCAGCAGTGCCGAAGGGACAATCTACACCGGGGAGCTGTTTTTT. This codes for CASSAEGTIYTGELFF.

Concerning this clone: Other DNA sequences in this sample translate to the same CDR3. The chain couples TRBV5-1 to TRBJ1-2; 8 bases match TRBD1. J lost 8 bases, V lost 3 bases, and 6 bases had no gene match. Germline V gene lookup returns CDR1 SGHRS and CDR2 YFSETQ. The CDR3 has 13 residues. The CDR3 region has the DNA TGCGCCAGCAGCTCCGACAGGGGATTAGGCTACACCTTC. It codes for CASSSDRGLGYTF.

The genes are TRBV27 and TRBJ2-2; D might be TRBD2 (5 bases). The CDR3 loop spans 14 amino acids. The germline gives CDR1 MNHEY, CDR2 SMNVEV (reference sequence). Trimming removed 6 bases at V and 3 bases at J, with 11 bases between. The CDR3 DNA reads as TGTGCCAGCAGGCGGAGCGGCGACACCGGGGAGCTGTTTTTT. Translating gives CASRRSGDTGELFF.

This clone was seen a single time. This rearrangement joins TRBV5-1 to TRBJ2-2, with 8 positions matching TRBD2. The CDR3 has 17 amino acids. Germline V gene sequence: CDR1 SGHRS, CDR2 YFSETQ. The junction had 7 bases not matched to a gene; V was cut back by 3 bases and J by 0 bases. The chain's CDR3 is CASSSRGGIANTGELFF. The CDR3 DNA sequence: TGCGCCAGCAGCTCCCGGGGGGGAATCGCGAACACCGGGGAGCTGTTTTTT.

The chain recombines TRBV6-5 with TRBJ2-1, with 10 bases fitting TRBD2. This CDR3 has 15 residues. CDR1 and CDR2 (germline): MNHEY, SVGAGI. V lost 3 bases and J lost 7; bases outside the gene matches: 6. The CDR3 loop reads CASSYWLAGANEQFF. In DNA, the CDR3 is TGTGCCAGCAGTTATTGGCTAGCGGGAGCGAATGAGCAGTTCTTC.

In this sample, this clone turned up a few times. CDR3 in DNA: TGTGCCAGCAGCTCCCGGACGGACATTTGGGGCACCTTC. It yields the protein CASSSRTDIWGTF. The chain links TRBV13 to TRBJ1-2; D possibly corresponds to TRBD1 (5 bases). The germline V gene encodes CDR1 PRHDT and CDR2 FYEKMQ (reference sequence). This CDR3 is built from 13 residues. V dropped 4 bases and J dropped 13 bases, with 19 bases sitting between them. Combining the CDR3 with reference TRBV13 and TRBJ1-2 gives the whole variable domain AAGVIQSPRHLIKEKRETATLKCYPIPRHDTVYWYQQGPGQDPQFLISFYEKMQSDKGSIPDRFSAQQFSDYHSELNMSSLELGDSALYFCASSSRTDIWGTFGSGTRLTVV.

The gene calls are TRBV28 and TRBJ1-1; D remains ambiguous. The CDR3 has 14 residues. Trimming cost V 6 bases and J 1 base, with 12 bases left between them. Germline V gene data show CDR1 as MDHEN and CDR2 as SYDVKM. Written as DNA, the CDR3 is TGTGCCAGCAGGCCGGGAGGCACGAACACTGAAGCTTTCTTT. Translated: CASRPGGTNTEAFF.

The V gene is TRBV7-3, the J gene TRBJ2-3, with D possibly matching TRBD1 (5 bases). Germline CDR1 SGHTA, CDR2 FQGTGA. This CDR3 contains 14 residues. The V end was cut by 0 bases, the J end by 4 bases, with 8 bases between. The chain's CDR3 is CASSLTGLPDTQYF. DNA of the CDR3: TGTGCCAGCAGCTTAACGGGGCTGCCAGATACGCAGTATTTT.

The V gene is TRBV27, the J gene TRBJ1-1, with 8 bases lining up with TRBD1. Trimming cost V 5 bases and J 5 bases; bases outside gene matches: 1. The CDR3 is 12 residues long. CDR1 is MNHEY and CDR2 is SMNVEV in the germline V gene (reference sequence). CDR3 sequence reads: CASSHRGTEAFF. Here the CDR3 DNA reads TGTGCCAGCAGTCACAGGGGGACTGAAGCTTTCTTT.

This clone has only a few counts. The chain uses TRBV7-9 and TRBJ1-1; D ambiguous. The germline gives CDR1 SEHNR, CDR2 FQNEAQ (reference sequence). The CDR3 spans 15 residues. The germline V and J ends were trimmed by 3 bases and 0 bases, with 11 bases remaining between them. The CDR3 spells CASSFLSRVNTEAFF. CDR3 bases: TGTGCCAGCAGCTTCCTTAGCCGAGTGAACACTGAAGCTTTCTTT.

The chain has TRBV30 and TRBJ1-5; D might be TRBD1 (5 bases). The CDR3 totals 16 residues. With 0 bases removed from V and 3 bases from J, the gap between germline ends came to 15 bases. CDR1 and CDR2 from the germline V gene are GTSNPN and SVGIG (reference sequence). The CDR3 is CAWSVRQRLNNQPQHF. The CDR3 DNA follows: TGTGCCTGGAGTGTAAGACAGCGACTCAACAATCAGCCCCAGCATTTT.

The V gene is TRBV30, the J gene TRBJ1-2, with TRBD1 matching over 9 bases. Germline V lookup: CDR1 GTSNPN, CDR2 SVGIG (reference sequence). CDR3 length: 14 residues. The trim removed 2 bases at V and 8 bases at J, leaving 9 bases unmatched. In DNA form, the CDR3 reads TGTGCCTGGAGTCCGGGACAGGGAAGGGAAGGCTACACCTTC. Translated: CAWSPGQGREGYTF.

The DNA for the CDR3 is TGTGCCAGCAGCCAAGATCCGGGCGACGCTCGGGAGCAGTACTTC. Its translation is CASSQDPGDAREQYF. This chain joins TRBV4-2 and TRBJ2-7; D unresolved. Trimming pared 0 bases from V and 7 bases from J, leaving 16 bases between. This CDR3 comprises 15 residues. Germline loops: CDR1 LGHNA, CDR2 YNFKEQ.

The rearrangement joins TRBV4-3 to TRBJ2-7, with 10 bases matching TRBD2. The CDR3 has 17 residues. V lost 0 bases and J lost 3; bases outside the gene matches: 8. Germline V lookup: CDR1 LGHNA, CDR2 YSLEER. The CDR3 DNA sequence: TGCGCCAGCAGCCAAGATCCCCCTAGCGGGAGTTTCTACGAGCAGTACTTC. It specifies CASSQDPPSGSFYEQYF.

The chain carries TRBV6-1 and TRBJ2-7; D gene uncertain. There are 13 residues in the CDR3. The germline CDR1 and CDR2 sequences are MNHNS and SASEGT. Trimming stripped 6 bases from V and 3 bases from J, with 12 bases between. CDR3 residues: CASSALFLYEQYF. CDR3 DNA sequence: TGTGCCAGCAGCGCGCTCTTCCTCTACGAGCAGTACTTC.

CDR3 DNA sequence: TGTGCCAGCTCATCAATCAATAGTGAAGCTTTCTTT. Translated, it gives CASSSINSEAFF. The chain recombines TRBV18 with TRBJ1-1; D not certain. The germline CDR1 and CDR2 sequences are KGHSH and LQKENI. This CDR3 spans 12 amino acids. V lost 5 bases, J lost 7 bases, and 11 bases lay in between.

The chain joins TRBV28 to TRBJ1-2; tentative D call: TRBD1 (6 bases). Germline assignment: CDR1 MDHEN and CDR2 SYDVKM. Trimming stripped 6 bases from V and 4 bases from J, with 12 bases between. The CDR3 length is 13 residues. The CDR3 DNA reads TGTGCCAGCAGCCGACAGGAGACCTATGGCTACACCTTC. Its translation: CASSRQETYGYTF.

The rearrangement joins TRBV9 to TRBJ2-5, with a possible D match to TRBD1 (6 bases). With 1 base removed from V and 1 base from J, the gap between germline ends came to 14 bases. Germline values: CDR1 SGDLS, CDR2 YYNGEE. The CDR3 length is 16 residues. CDR3 loop: CASSVWAGASQETQYF. CDR3 DNA: TGTGCCAGCAGCGTATGGGCAGGGGCCAGCCAAGAGACCCAGTACTTC.

This rearrangement joins TRBV7-2 to TRBJ2-1; TRBD2 matches 8 bases. The J segment lost 9 bases and the V segment lost 5 bases, leaving 6 bases of the junction unmatched. CDR1 and CDR2 (germline): SGHTA, FQGNSA. The CDR3 covers 13 residues. CDR3 residues: CASSPGLAGEQFF. CDR3 nucleotides: TGTGCCAGCAGCCCTGGACTAGCAGGTGAGCAGTTCTTC.

To note about this clone: This sample includes further DNA sequences coding for the same CDR3. This rearrangement joins TRBV6-5 to TRBJ2-7; TRBD2 is a possible D gene (6 bases). CDR1 and CDR2 from the germline V gene are MNHEY and SVGAGI. The V end was cut by 6 bases, the J end by 0 bases, with 9 bases between. The CDR3 sequence is 13 residues long. CDR3 nucleotides: TGTGCCAGCAGCCTCGGGAGCTCCTACGAGCAGTACTTC. Translation gives CASSLGSSYEQYF.

CDR3 sequence reads: CASSYSTARVSYEQYF. For the CDR3, the DNA is TGTGCCAGCAGTTACTCGACAGCGAGGGTCTCCTACGAGCAGTACTTC. The rearrangement uses TRBV6-5 and TRBJ2-7; D could derive from TRBD1 or TRBD2 (5 bases each). Germline lookup yields CDR1 MNHEY and CDR2 SVGAGI. The CDR3 runs 16 residues. Trimming left V 0 bases short and J 0 bases short, with 12 bases between.

This clone appeared once. The CDR3 DNA is TGTGCCAGCAGCCCCTTCGGGACACGACAAGAGACCCAGTACTTC. Encoded protein: CASSPFGTRQETQYF. This rearrangement joins TRBV9 to TRBJ2-5; D is perhaps TRBD1 (6 bases). The germline CDR1 and CDR2 sequences are SGDLS and YYNGEE. Trimming took off 4 bases at V and 2 bases at J, with 15 bases between the two ends. This CDR3 has 15 amino acids.

The chain recombines TRBV28 with TRBJ2-7, with TRBD1 identical over 12 bases. CDR1 MDHEN and CDR2 SYDVKM come from the germline V gene. This CDR3 spans 15 amino acids. Trimming removed 6 bases from V and 7 bases from J; junction bases left unmatched: 10. CDR3 protein: CASSHSGTGGLEQYF. The DNA of the CDR3 is TGTGCCAGCAGCCATTCCGGGACAGGGGGCTTGGAGCAGTACTTC.

V gene TRBV5-6 combines with J gene TRBJ1-1, with a weak D call TRBD1 (6 bases). CDR3 length equals 15 residues. Trimming pared 6 bases from V and 5 bases from J, leaving 20 bases between. Germline assignment: CDR1 SGHDT and CDR2 YYEEEE. CDR3 in DNA: TGTGCCAGCAACGAGATCGGGGGGCGGAGGACTGAAGCTTTCTTT. Translated, it gives CASNEIGGRRTEAFF.

V usage is TRBV5-3 and J usage is TRBJ2-2; 8 bases map to TRBD1. Being an ORF, TRBV5-3 has a function that is uncertain. The CDR3 runs to 18 residues. J lost 4 bases, V lost 1 base, and 12 bases had no gene match. The CDR3 region is CARSLCPDRDSGTGELFF. CDR3 in DNA: TGTGCCAGAAGCTTGTGTCCGGACAGGGATTCGGGCACCGGGGAGCTGTTTTTT.

The rearrangement uses TRBV19 and TRBJ1-2; D is ambiguous. Trimming shortened V by 8 bases and J by 3 bases, and 13 bases separated the two germline ends. This CDR3 is 13 amino acids long. Germline CDR1 is LNHDA and CDR2 is SQIVND (reference sequence). CDR3 sequence reads: CASQDRAHYGYTF. The DNA of the CDR3 is TGTGCCAGTCAAGACCGTGCCCACTATGGCTACACCTTC.

The chain has TRBV7-2 and TRBJ1-5; D gene uncertain. Germline loops: CDR1 SGHTA, CDR2 FQGNSA. CDR3 length equals 13 residues. V lost 0 bases, J lost 6 bases, and 6 bases lay in between. This CDR3 is CASSLAFPQPQHF. CDR3 nucleotide sequence: TGTGCCAGCAGCTTAGCTTTTCCTCAGCCCCAGCATTTT.